The 16 T cell receptor beta chains presented below share a single source sample, sequenced in a study of blood T cell repertoires in COVID-19. Assay used: immunoSEQ multiplex PCR; TCRdb lists only in-frame clones, some missing. This sample yields some 120,000 clones, of which around three quarters are seen a single time; about 40% belongs to the top ten. The sample comprised peripheral blood. These receptors originate from a man aged 35-49 years with active or convalescent COVID-19.

The chain couples TRBV5-5 to TRBJ2-1; perhaps TRBD2 as D (5 bases). This CDR3 has 15 residues. The V end lost 3 bases, the J end lost 0 bases, and 10 bases lay between the germline ends. Per germline, CDR1 SGHKS and CDR2 YYEKEE (reference sequence). CDR3 bases: TGTGCCAGCAGCTCCGAGCGGAGCTCCTACAATGAGCAGTTCTTC. This gives the protein CASSSERSSYNEQFF.

The chain combines TRBV6-1 with TRBJ2-2, with TRBD2 matching over 7 bases. CDR1 MNHNS and CDR2 SASEGT come from the germline V gene. V lost 4 bases and J lost 3; bases outside the gene matches: 11. The CDR3 spans 17 residues. CDR3 loop: CASSGVLGAGDTGELFF. CDR3 sequence (DNA): TGTGCCAGCAGTGGAGTTTTGGGCGCGGGAGACACCGGGGAGCTGTTTTTT.

This chain joins TRBV7-9 and TRBJ1-1, with D uncertain. The CDR3 spans 13 residues. CDR1 and CDR2 from the germline V gene are SEHNR and FQNEAQ (reference sequence). Trimming stripped 1 base from V and 4 bases from J, with 7 bases between. The CDR3 DNA follows: TGTGCCAGCAGCTTAGGGGCGGGCACTGAAGCTTTCTTT. Amino acid sequence: CASSLGAGTEAFF.

The chain recombines TRBV29-1 with TRBJ2-7; 10 bases are shared with TRBD2. The V segment lost 6 bases and the J segment 7 bases; nucleotides outside the gene matches: 9. The CDR3 contains 13 residues. Germline CDR1 and CDR2: SQVTM and ANQGSEA. DNA for the CDR3: TGCAGCGTGGGGATAGCGGGAGGAAAAGAGCAGTACTTC. It is translated as CSVGIAGGKEQYF.

The chain couples TRBV12-3 or TRBV12-4 to TRBJ1-2; possible D gene TRBD1, 5 bases. The CDR3 has 12 amino acids. V lost 4 bases and J lost 4, with 7 bases in between. The CDR3: CASSSRVYGYTF. The CDR3 bases are TGTGCCAGCAGTTCCAGGGTCTATGGCTACACCTTC.

The chain is built from TRBV25-1 and TRBJ2-7, with D perhaps matching TRBD2 (5 bases). The CDR3 totals 11 residues. From germline, CDR1 is MGHDK and CDR2 SYGVNS. Trimming shortened V by 7 bases and J by 5 bases, and 9 bases separated the two germline ends. This chain's CDR3 is CASKRIHEQYF. CDR3 sequence (DNA): TGTGCCAGCAAGCGGATCCACGAGCAGTACTTC.

The rearrangement uses TRBV6-6 and TRBJ1-6; D gene unclear. Germline loops: CDR1 MNHNY, CDR2 SVGAGI (reference sequence). The V end lost 8 bases, the J end lost 2 bases, and 13 bases lay between the germline ends. The CDR3 is made up of 15 amino acids. The CDR3 here is CASGSDGTYNSPLHF. CDR3 coding DNA: TGTGCCAGCGGTTCGGACGGGACCTATAATTCACCCCTCCACTTT.

The rearrangement links TRBV30 to TRBJ1-5; D ambiguous. Germline CDR1 GTSNPN, CDR2 SVGIG (reference sequence). The CDR3 runs 13 residues. The germline V and J ends were trimmed by 2 bases and 7 bases, with 12 bases remaining between them. The CDR3 nucleotides are TGTGCCTGGAGTAACGGGGTTGGGCAGCCCCAGCATTTT. Translation: CAWSNGVGQPQHF.

The chain recombines TRBV6-5 with TRBJ1-6; 8 nucleotides agree with TRBD1. This CDR3 is built from 16 residues. With 4 bases clipped from V and 3 bases from J, the junction kept 5 bases outside the gene matches. Germline V gene data show CDR1 as MNHEY and CDR2 as SVGAGI. The DNA of the CDR3 is TGTGCCAGCAGTTTACACGACAGGGGCTATAATTCACCCCTCCACTTT. This codes for CASSLHDRGYNSPLHF.

The chain recombines TRBV19 with TRBJ1-6; 9 bases fit TRBD1. Germline values: CDR1 LNHDA, CDR2 SQIVND (reference sequence). This CDR3 is built from 16 residues. The junction had 8 bases not matched to a gene; V was cut back by 3 bases and J by 8 bases. The CDR3 region is CASSIPGQGADSPLHF. The CDR3 coding sequence is TGTGCCAGTAGTATCCCGGGACAGGGTGCGGATTCACCCCTCCACTTT.

The rearrangement joins TRBV3-1 (or the pseudogene TRBV3-2) to TRBJ2-2; D is possibly TRBD2 (5 bases). CDR3 length equals 15 residues. Germline V gene lookup returns CDR1 LGHDT and CDR2 YNNKEL (reference sequence). Trimming shortened V by 1 base and J by 1 base, and 7 bases separated the two germline ends. The chain's CDR3 is CASSQGRRNTGELFF. In DNA, the CDR3 is TGTGCCAGCAGCCAAGGGAGGAGGAACACCGGGGAGCTGTTTTTT.

V is TRBV2 and J is TRBJ1-2; 10 bases fit TRBD1. Germline lookup yields CDR1 SNHLY and CDR2 FYNNEI. The V gene end was trimmed by 6 bases and the J gene end by 2 bases; junction bases not matched to a gene: 3. The CDR3 has 14 residues. CDR3: CASSRQGANYGYTF. The CDR3 DNA reads as TGTGCCAGCAGCAGACAGGGGGCCAACTATGGCTACACCTTC.

The chain is built from TRBV6-5 and TRBJ2-7; D possibly corresponds to TRBD2 (6 bases). The CDR3 consists of 14 residues. Between the trimmed V and J ends, which lost 5 bases and 4 bases, there was a span of 15 bases. Germline V gene data show CDR1 as MNHEY and CDR2 as SVGAGI. CDR3 loop: CASSPRDWEYEQYF. CDR3 DNA: TGTGCCAGCAGTCCGCGGGACTGGGAGTACGAGCAGTACTTC.

This chain connects TRBV19 to TRBJ1-2, with no clear D. This CDR3 region has 14 residues. The V gene lost 3 bases and the J gene lost 0 bases, with 8 bases spanning the gap. The germline CDR1 and CDR2 sequences are LNHDA and SQIVND (reference sequence). CDR3 loop: CASSMSVANYGYTF. The DNA of the CDR3 is TGTGCCAGTAGTATGAGTGTGGCTAACTATGGCTACACCTTC.

The chain links TRBV28 to TRBJ1-2, with a tentative D call TRBD1 (6 bases). V was pared by 2 bases and J by 7 bases, with 23 bases between. Germline-derived CDR1 and CDR2 are MDHEN and SYDVKM. The CDR3 covers 17 residues. The CDR3 coding sequence is TGTGCCAGCAGTTTACGTCTGGGGCGGGGGGCGTCTCTTGGCTACACCTTC. Encoded protein: CASSLRLGRGASLGYTF.

The V call is TRBV2, the J call TRBJ1-2; no reliable D call. Germline V lookup: CDR1 SNHLY, CDR2 FYNNEI. Between the trimmed V and J ends, which lost 7 bases and 4 bases, there was a span of 13 bases. This CDR3 has 13 residues. The CDR3 DNA reads as TGTGCCAGCAACCCGGACGGAGGCTATGGCTACACCTTC. Translated, it gives CASNPDGGYGYTF.